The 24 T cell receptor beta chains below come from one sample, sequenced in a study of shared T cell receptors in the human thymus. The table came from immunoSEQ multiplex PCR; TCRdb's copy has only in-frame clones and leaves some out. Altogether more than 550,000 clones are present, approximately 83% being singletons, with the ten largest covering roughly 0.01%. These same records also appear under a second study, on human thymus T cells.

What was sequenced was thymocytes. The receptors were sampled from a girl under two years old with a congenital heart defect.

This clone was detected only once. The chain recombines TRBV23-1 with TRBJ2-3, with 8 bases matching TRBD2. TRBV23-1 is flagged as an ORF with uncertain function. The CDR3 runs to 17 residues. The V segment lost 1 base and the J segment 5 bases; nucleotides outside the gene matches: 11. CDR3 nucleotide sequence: TGCGCCAGCAGTCAATTCCAGTCGGGGGGGCGGAAAGATACGCAGTATTTT. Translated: CASSQFQSGGRKDTQYF.

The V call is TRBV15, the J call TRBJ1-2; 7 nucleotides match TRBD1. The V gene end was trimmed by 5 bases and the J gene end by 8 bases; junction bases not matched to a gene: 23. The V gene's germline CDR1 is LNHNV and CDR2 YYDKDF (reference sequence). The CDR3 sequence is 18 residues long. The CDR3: CATSSRGPLSNPGDGYTF. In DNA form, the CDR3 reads TGTGCCACCAGCTCTAGGGGGCCATTGAGTAATCCGGGGGACGGCTACACCTTC.

CDR3 in amino acids: CASSQVQGAQDTEAFF. As DNA, the CDR3 is TGTGCCAGCAGCCAAGTACAGGGGGCGCAGGACACTGAAGCTTTCTTT. The chain is built from TRBV14 and TRBJ1-1; the match to TRBD1 covers 9 bases. The V gene end was trimmed by 1 base and the J gene end by 3 bases; junction bases not matched to a gene: 6. The CDR3 sequence is 16 residues long. Germline V CDR1 and CDR2: SGHDN, FVKESK.

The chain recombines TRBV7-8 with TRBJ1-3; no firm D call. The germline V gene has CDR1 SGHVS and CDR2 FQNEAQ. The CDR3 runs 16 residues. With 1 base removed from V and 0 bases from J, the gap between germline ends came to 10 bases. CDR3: CASSLGPANSGNTIYF. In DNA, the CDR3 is TGTGCCAGCAGCTTAGGCCCTGCGAACTCTGGAAACACCATATATTTT.

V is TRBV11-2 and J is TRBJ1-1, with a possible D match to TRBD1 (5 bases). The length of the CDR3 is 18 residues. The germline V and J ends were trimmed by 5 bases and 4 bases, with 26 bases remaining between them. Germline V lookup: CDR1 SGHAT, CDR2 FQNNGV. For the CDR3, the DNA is TGTGCCAGCAGCCTCAGGTGGGGGGACGGATATCAAAGCACTGAAGCTTTCTTT. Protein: CASSLRWGDGYQSTEAFF.

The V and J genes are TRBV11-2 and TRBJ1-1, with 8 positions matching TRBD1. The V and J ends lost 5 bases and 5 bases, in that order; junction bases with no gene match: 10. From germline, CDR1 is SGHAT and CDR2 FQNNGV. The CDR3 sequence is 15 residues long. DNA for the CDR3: TGTGCCAGCAGCGTAAGACAGGGGAAGAGAACTGAAGCTTTCTTT. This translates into CASSVRQGKRTEAFF.

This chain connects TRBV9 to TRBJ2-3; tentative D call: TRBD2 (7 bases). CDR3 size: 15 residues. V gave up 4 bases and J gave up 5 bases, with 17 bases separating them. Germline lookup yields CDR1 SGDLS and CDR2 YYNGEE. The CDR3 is CASSPFRGGQDTQYF. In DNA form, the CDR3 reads TGTGCCAGCAGCCCGTTTAGGGGGGGCCAAGATACGCAGTATTTT.

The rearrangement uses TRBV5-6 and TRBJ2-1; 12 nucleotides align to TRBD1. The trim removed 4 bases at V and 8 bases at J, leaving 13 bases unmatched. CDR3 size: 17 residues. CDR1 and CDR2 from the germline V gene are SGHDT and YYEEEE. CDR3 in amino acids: CASSPWAGTGGIHEQFF. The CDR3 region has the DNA TGTGCCAGCAGCCCCTGGGCCGGGACAGGGGGCATCCATGAGCAGTTCTTC.

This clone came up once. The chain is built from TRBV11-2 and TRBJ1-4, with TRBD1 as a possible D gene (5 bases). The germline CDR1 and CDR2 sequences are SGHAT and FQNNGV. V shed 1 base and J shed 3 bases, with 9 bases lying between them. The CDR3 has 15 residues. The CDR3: CASSLGGRPNEKLFF. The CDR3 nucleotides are TGTGCCAGCAGCTTAGGGGGGAGGCCTAATGAAAAACTGTTTTTT.

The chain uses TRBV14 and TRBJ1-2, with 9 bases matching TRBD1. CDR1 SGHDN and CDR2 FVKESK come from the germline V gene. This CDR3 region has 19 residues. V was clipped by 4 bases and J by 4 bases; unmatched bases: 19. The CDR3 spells CASSRSRGTGPLFPYGYTF. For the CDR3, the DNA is TGTGCCAGCAGCCGCAGTCGAGGGACAGGGCCCCTATTTCCCTATGGCTACACCTTC. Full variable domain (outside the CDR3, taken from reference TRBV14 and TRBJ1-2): EAGVTQFPSHSVIEKGQTVTLRCDPISGHDNLYWYRRVMGKEIKFLLHFVKESKQDESGMPNNRFLAERTGGTYSTLKVQPAELEDSGVYFCASSRSRGTGPLFPYGYTFGSGTRLTVV.

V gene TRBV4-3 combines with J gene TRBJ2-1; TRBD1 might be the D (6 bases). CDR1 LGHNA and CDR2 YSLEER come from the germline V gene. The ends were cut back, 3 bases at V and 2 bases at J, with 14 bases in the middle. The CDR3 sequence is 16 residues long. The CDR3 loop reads CASSQTITGPYNEQFF. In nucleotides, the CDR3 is TGCGCCAGCAGCCAGACGATCACAGGGCCCTACAATGAGCAGTTCTTC.

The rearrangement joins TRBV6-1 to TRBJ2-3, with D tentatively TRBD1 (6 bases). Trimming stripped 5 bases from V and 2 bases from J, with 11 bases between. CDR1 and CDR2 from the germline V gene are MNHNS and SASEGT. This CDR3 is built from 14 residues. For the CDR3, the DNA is TGTGCCAGCAGTTATACAGGGTACACAGATACGCAGTATTTT. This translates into CASSYTGYTDTQYF.

The chain's CDR3 is CASSWTSLNTEAFF. The CDR3 DNA follows: TGTGCCAGTAGTTGGACAAGTCTGAACACTGAAGCTTTCTTT. V is TRBV19 and J is TRBJ1-1; D is possibly TRBD1 (5 bases). CDR3 size: 14 residues. Germline V gives CDR1 LNHDA, CDR2 SQIVND (reference sequence). V lost 5 bases and J 0 bases, leaving 10 bases between the germline ends.

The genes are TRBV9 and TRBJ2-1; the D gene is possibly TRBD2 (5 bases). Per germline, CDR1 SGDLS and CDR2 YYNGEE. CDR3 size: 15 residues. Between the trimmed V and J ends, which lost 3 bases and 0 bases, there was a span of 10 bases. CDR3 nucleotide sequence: TGTGCCAGCAGCGCTAGAGGGAGCTCCTACAATGAGCAGTTCTTC. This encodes CASSARGSSYNEQFF.

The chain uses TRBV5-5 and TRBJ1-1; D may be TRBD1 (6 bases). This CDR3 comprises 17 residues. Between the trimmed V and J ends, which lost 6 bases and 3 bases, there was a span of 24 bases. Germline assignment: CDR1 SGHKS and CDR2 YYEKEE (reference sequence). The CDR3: CASKGGPTGMGDTEAFF. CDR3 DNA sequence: TGTGCCAGCAAGGGGGGGCCTACAGGCATGGGGGACACTGAAGCTTTCTTT. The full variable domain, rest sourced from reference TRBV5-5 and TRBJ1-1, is DAGVTQSPTHLIKTRGQQVTLRCSPISGHKSVSWYQQVLGQGPQFIFQYYEKEERGRGNFPDRFSARQFPNYSSELNVNALLLGDSALYLCASKGGPTGMGDTEAFFGQGTRLTVV.

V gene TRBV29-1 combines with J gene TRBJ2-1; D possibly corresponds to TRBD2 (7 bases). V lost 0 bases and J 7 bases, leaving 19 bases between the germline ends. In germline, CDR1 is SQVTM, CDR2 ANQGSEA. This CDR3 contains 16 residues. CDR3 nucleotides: TGCAGCGTTGAAGATAGGGGGGGGCGTATACCAAATGAGCAGTTCTTC. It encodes CSVEDRGGRIPNEQFF.

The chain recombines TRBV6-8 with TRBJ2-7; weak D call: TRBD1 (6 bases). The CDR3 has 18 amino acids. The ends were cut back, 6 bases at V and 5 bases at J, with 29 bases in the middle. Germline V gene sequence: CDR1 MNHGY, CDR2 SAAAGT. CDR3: CASRTGHVVWRNCNEQYF. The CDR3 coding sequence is TGTGCCAGCAGGACAGGTCATGTGGTTTGGCGAAATTGTAACGAGCAGTACTTC.

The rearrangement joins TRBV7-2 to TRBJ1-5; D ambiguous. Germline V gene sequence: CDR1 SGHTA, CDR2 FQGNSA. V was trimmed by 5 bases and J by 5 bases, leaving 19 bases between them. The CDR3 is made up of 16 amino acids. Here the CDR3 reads CASSPAVMAGDQPQHF. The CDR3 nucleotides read TGTGCCAGCAGCCCGGCTGTAATGGCAGGTGATCAGCCCCAGCATTTT.

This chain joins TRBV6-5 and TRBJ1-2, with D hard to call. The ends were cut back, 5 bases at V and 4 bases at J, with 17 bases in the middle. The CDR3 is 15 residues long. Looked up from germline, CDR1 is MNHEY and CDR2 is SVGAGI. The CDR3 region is CASSPSMEISYGYTF. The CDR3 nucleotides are TGTGCCAGCAGTCCGTCGATGGAGATCTCCTATGGCTACACCTTC.

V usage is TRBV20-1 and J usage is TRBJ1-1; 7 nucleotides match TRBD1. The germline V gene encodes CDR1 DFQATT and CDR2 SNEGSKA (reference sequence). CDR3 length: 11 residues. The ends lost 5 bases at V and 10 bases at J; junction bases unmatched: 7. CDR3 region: CSAATGIGAFF. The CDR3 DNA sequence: TGCAGTGCTGCGACAGGGATCGGAGCTTTCTTT.

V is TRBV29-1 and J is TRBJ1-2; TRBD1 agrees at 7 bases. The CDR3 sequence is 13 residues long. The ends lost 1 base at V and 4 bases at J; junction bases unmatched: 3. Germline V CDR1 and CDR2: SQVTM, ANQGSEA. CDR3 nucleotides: TGCAGCGTTGAAGGAGGACAGGCCTATGGCTACACCTTC. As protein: CSVEGGQAYGYTF.

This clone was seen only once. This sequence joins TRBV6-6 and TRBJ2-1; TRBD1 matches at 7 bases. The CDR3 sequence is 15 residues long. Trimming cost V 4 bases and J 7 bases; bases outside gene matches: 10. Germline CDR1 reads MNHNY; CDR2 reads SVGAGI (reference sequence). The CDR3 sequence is CASSFYRGVGNEQFF. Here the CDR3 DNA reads TGTGCCAGCAGTTTCTACAGGGGTGTGGGAAATGAGCAGTTCTTC.

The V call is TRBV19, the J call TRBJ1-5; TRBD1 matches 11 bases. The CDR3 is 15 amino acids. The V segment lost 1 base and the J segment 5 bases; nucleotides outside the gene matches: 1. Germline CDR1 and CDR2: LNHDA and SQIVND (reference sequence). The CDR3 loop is CASSIGDRGYQPQHF. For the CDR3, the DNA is TGTGCCAGTAGTATAGGGGACAGGGGGTATCAGCCCCAGCATTTT.

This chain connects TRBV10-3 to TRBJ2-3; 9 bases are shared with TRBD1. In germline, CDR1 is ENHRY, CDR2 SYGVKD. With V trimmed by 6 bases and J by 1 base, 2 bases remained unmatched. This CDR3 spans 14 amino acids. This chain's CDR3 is CAISRTGGTDTQYF. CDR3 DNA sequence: TGTGCCATCAGCCGGACAGGGGGCACAGATACGCAGTATTTT.